Each of the 12 T cell receptor beta chains below was sequenced from the same sample in a study of Graves' ophthalmopathy and Graves' hyperthyroidism. The authors amplified TCR beta CDR3 regions from RNA transcripts. The library came from an HTBI-primed first-round RT-PCR and a second-round multiplex PCR. Via MiXCR, TCRdb re-called the multiplex PCR reads, giving one row per CDR3 protein. Of about 370,000 distinct CDR3 sequences in the sample, about 16% were seen once. The sequencing input was peripheral blood. The receptors originated from a woman between 18 and 29 years old with Graves' ophthalmopathy.

This clonotype was recorded many times. This rearrangement joins TRBV30 to TRBJ1-1, with D uncertain. The germline gives CDR1 GTSNPN, CDR2 SVGIG (reference sequence). Trimming removed 0 bases at V and 5 bases at J, with 13 bases between. The CDR3 is 14 residues long. The CDR3 loop is CAWSVSVGETEAFF. In DNA form, the CDR3 reads TGTGCCTGGAGTGTCAGCGTTGGGGAAACTGAAGCTTTCTTT.

In its sample, this clonotype was seen many times. The chain uses TRBV12-5 and TRBJ1-1; D unclear. V was shortened by 6 bases and J by 11 bases, with 16 bases between the two germline ends. The CDR3 is made up of 12 amino acids. Germline V CDR1 and CDR2: LGHNT, FRNRAP. CDR3 in amino acids: CASGPSGERAFF. The CDR3, as DNA: TGTGCTAGTGGACCGTCGGGAGAACGGGCTTTCTTT.

This clonotype was seen many times. The rearrangement uses TRBV18 and TRBJ2-7; tentatively, D is TRBD1 (6 bases). The CDR3 runs 14 residues. Germline V lookup: CDR1 KGHSH, CDR2 LQKENI. The V gene lost 0 bases and the J gene lost 3 bases, with 9 bases spanning the gap. The DNA for the CDR3 is TGTGCCAGCTCACCACCGACAGGTGACTACGAGCAGTACTTC. The encoded protein is CASSPPTGDYEQYF.

This clonotype was counted at least ten times. The J gene is TRBJ1-2, the V gene TRBV7-2; TRBD1 is a possible D gene (5 bases). Per germline, CDR1 SGHTA and CDR2 FQGNSA. This CDR3 is 12 amino acids long. Between the trimmed V and J ends, which lost 5 bases and 7 bases, there was a span of 11 bases. The CDR3 spells CASSRERGGYTF. The DNA of the CDR3 is TGTGCCAGCAGCAGGGAGAGGGGTGGCTACACCTTC.

This clonotype has ten or more counts. The rearrangement uses TRBV27 and TRBJ1-6; perhaps TRBD1 as D (6 bases). This CDR3 is built from 20 residues. Germline V gives CDR1 MNHEY, CDR2 SMNVEV (reference sequence). Trimming pared 5 bases from V and 0 bases from J, leaving 23 bases between. This CDR3 is CASSANLSLRGSSYNSPLHF. In DNA form, the CDR3 reads TGTGCCAGCAGTGCAAACCTCTCATTGAGGGGGAGCTCCTATAATTCACCCCTCCACTTT.

This sequence joins TRBV6-5 and TRBJ1-6; 8 positions agree with TRBD1. V was pared by 0 bases and J by 10 bases, with 8 bases of the junction left unmatched. CDR1 and CDR2 (germline): MNHEY, SVGAGI. This CDR3 region has 16 residues. The DNA of the CDR3 is TGTGCCAGCAGTTACTCGATGGGGACAGGAACCTCACCCCTCCACTTT. As protein: CASSYSMGTGTSPLHF.

This clonotype has more than one count but fewer than ten. This chain links TRBV4-2 with TRBJ1-1, with 9 bases identical to TRBD1. The germline V gene has CDR1 LGHNA and CDR2 YNFKEQ. V was pared by 0 bases and J by 4 bases, with 6 bases of the junction left unmatched. The CDR3 covers 16 residues. The CDR3 loop reads CASSQEQGAVFTEAFF. The CDR3 region has the DNA TGTGCCAGCAGCCAAGAACAGGGGGCGGTATTCACTGAAGCTTTCTTT.

In this sample, this clonotype turned up many times. V gene TRBV7-3 combines with J gene TRBJ1-1; D is uncertain. CDR1 and CDR2 from the germline V gene are SGHTA and FQGTGA. V was cut by 2 bases and J by 10 bases, with 14 bases left in between. The CDR3 runs 13 residues. The CDR3 bases are TGTGCCAGCAGCTTAGGGGAGGGCAGGTTAGCTTTCTTT. This translates into CASSLGEGRLAFF.

The sample holds many counts of this clonotype. Sequence at one end of the junction differs from germline and may be a read error. The chain carries TRBV2 and TRBJ1-6; 9 bases are a match to TRBD1. The CDR3 is made up of 17 amino acids. Germline V gene lookup returns CDR1 SNHLY and CDR2 FYNNEI. DNA of the CDR3: TGTGCCAGCAGTGAGGATTTTAGGACAGGGGATAACTCACCCCTCCACTTT. Protein sequence: CASSEDFRTGDNSPLHF. Based on the CDR3 plus reference TRBV2 and TRBJ1-6, the full variable domain is EPEVTQTPSHQVTQMGQEVILRCVPISNHLYFYWYRQILGQKVEFLVSFYNNEISEKSEIFDDQFSVERPDGSNFTLKIRSTKLEDSAMYFCASSEDFRTGDNSPLHFGNGTRLTVT.

This clonotype was detected ten times or more. The V call is TRBV14, the J call TRBJ1-6; D gene uncertain. The germline gives CDR1 SGHDN, CDR2 FVKESK. The V gene lost 7 bases and the J gene lost 10 bases, with 17 bases spanning the gap. CDR3 length: 14 amino acids. DNA for the CDR3: TGTGCCAGCACCAAAGGAGGGAGCGGATCACCCCTCCACTTT. It is translated as CASTKGGSGSPLHF.

This clonotype was seen repeatedly, ten times or more. This chain's CDR3 is CASTSAGDYGYTF. The CDR3 bases are TGTGCCAGCACCTCCGCAGGGGACTATGGCTACACCTTC. The J gene is TRBJ1-2, the V gene TRBV6-1; possibly TRBD1 for D (6 bases). Germline V gene lookup returns CDR1 MNHNS and CDR2 SASEGT. The CDR3 length is 13 residues. V was pared by 7 bases and J by 3 bases, with 12 bases between.

The sample holds many counts of this clonotype. The genes are TRBV7-9 and TRBJ2-5, with 7 bases fitting TRBD1. Germline values: CDR1 SEHNR, CDR2 FQNEAQ (reference sequence). V gave up 5 bases and J gave up 2 bases; unmatched junction bases: 5. The CDR3 loop spans 14 amino acids. CDR3 residues: CASSENRGQETQYF. DNA for the CDR3: TGTGCCAGCAGCGAGAACAGGGGACAAGAGACCCAGTACTTC.